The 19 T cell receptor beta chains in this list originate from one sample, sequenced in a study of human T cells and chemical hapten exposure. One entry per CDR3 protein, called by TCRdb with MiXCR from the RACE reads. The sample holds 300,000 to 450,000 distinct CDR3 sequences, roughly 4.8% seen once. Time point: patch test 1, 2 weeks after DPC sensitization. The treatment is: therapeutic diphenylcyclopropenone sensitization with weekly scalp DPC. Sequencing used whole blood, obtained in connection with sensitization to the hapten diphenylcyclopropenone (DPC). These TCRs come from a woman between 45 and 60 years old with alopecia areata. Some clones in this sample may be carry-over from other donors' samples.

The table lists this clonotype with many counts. The CDR3: CAIGVSSGEHTDTQYF. The CDR3 DNA follows: TGTGCCATCGGAGTTTCCAGCGGGGAACACACAGATACGCAGTATTTT. The chain couples TRBV10-3 to TRBJ2-3; 7 bases match TRBD2. Germline values: CDR1 ENHRY, CDR2 SYGVKD. V dropped 8 bases and J dropped 2; count of bases not matched to a gene: 13. The CDR3 spans 16 residues.

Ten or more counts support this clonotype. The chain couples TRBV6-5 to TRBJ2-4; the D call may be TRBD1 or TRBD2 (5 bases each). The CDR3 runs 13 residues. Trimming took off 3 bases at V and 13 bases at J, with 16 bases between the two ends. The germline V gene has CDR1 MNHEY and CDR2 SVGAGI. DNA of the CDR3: TGTGCCAGCAGTTATCCGGGGACGGGCATACAGTACTTC. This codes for CASSYPGTGIQYF.

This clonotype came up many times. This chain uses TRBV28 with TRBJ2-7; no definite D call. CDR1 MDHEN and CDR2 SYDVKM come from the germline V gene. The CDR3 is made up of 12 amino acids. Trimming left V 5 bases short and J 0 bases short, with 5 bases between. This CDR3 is CASSMDSYEQYF. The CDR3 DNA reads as TGTGCCAGCAGTATGGACTCCTACGAGCAGTACTTC. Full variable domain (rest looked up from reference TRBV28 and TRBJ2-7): DVKVTQSSRYLVKRTGEKVFLECVQDMDHENMFWYRQDPGLGLRLIYFSYDVKMKEKGDIPEGYSVSREKKERFSLILESASTNQTSMYLCASSMDSYEQYFGPGTRLTVT.

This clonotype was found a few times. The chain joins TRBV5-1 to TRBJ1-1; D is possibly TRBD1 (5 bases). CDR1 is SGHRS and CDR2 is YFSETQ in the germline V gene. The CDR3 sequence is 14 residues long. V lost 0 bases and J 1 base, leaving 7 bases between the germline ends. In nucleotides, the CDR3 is TGCGCCAGCAGCTTGGCAGGGAGGAACACTGAAGCTTTCTTT. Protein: CASSLAGRNTEAFF.

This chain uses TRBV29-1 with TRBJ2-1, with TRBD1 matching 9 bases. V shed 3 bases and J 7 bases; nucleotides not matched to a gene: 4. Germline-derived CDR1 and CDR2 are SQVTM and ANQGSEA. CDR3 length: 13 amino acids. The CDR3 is CSVEGQGTNEQFF. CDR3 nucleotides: TGCAGCGTTGAGGGACAGGGCACGAATGAGCAGTTCTTC.

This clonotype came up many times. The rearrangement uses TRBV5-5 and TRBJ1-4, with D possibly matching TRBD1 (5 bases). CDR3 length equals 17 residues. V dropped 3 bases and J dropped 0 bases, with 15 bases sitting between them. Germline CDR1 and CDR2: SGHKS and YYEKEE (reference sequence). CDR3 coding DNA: TGTGCCAGCAGCTGGGGCGGGCAGCAAGCAACTAATGAAAAACTGTTTTTT. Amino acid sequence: CASSWGGQQATNEKLFF. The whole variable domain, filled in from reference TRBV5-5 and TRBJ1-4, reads DAGVTQSPTHLIKTRGQQVTLRCSPISGHKSVSWYQQVLGQGPQFIFQYYEKEERGRGNFPDRFSARQFPNYSSELNVNALLLGDSALYLCASSWGGQQATNEKLFFGSGTQLSVL.

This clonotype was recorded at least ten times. This chain's CDR3 is CAISPGGDSSYEQYF. The CDR3 DNA reads TGTGCCATCAGCCCCGGAGGGGACTCATCCTACGAGCAGTACTTC. The chain has TRBV10-3 and TRBJ2-7; D is possibly TRBD2 (6 bases). The V and J ends lost 6 bases and 1 base respectively, with 16 bases between them. The CDR3 sequence is 15 residues long. Germline-derived CDR1 and CDR2 are ENHRY and SYGVKD.

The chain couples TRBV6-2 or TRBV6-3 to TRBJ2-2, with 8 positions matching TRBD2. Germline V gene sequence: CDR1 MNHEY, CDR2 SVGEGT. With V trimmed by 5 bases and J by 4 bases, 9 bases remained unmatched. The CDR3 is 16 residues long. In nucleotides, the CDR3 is TGTGCCAGCAGTCCGCAGCGGGAGAAGGGCACCGGGGAGCTGTTTTTT. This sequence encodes CASSPQREKGTGELFF.

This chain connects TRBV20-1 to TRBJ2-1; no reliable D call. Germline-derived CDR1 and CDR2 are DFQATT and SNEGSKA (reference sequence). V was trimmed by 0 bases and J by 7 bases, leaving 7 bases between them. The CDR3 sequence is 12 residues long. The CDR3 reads CSARDLWNEQFF. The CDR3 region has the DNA TGCAGTGCTAGAGATCTATGGAATGAGCAGTTCTTC.

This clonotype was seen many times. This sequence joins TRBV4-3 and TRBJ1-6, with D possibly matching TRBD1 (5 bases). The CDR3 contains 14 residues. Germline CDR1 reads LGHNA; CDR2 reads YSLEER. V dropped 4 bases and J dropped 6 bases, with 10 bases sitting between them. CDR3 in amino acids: CASSPGGTNSPLHF. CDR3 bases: TGCGCCAGCAGCCCGGGGGGTACTAATTCACCCCTCCACTTT.

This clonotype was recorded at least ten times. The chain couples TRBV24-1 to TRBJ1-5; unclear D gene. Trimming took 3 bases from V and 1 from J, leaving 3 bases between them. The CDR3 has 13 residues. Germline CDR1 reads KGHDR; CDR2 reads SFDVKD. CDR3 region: CATSDDSNQPQHF. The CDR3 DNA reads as TGTGCCACCAGTGATGACAGCAATCAGCCCCAGCATTTT.

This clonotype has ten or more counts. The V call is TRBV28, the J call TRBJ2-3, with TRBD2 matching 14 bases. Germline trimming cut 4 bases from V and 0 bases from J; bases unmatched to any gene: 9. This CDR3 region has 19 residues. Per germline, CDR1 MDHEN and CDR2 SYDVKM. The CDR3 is CASSSGLAGVGLSTDTQYF. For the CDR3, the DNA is TGTGCCAGCAGTTCGGGACTAGCGGGGGTTGGACTAAGCACAGATACGCAGTATTTT.

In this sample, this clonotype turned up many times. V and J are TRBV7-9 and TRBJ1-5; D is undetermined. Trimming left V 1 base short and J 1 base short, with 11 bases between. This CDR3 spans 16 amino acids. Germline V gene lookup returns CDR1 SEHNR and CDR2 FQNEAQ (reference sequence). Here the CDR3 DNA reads TGTGCCAGCAGCTTAGTGGGGAGGCTGAGCAATCAGCCCCAGCATTTT. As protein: CASSLVGRLSNQPQHF.

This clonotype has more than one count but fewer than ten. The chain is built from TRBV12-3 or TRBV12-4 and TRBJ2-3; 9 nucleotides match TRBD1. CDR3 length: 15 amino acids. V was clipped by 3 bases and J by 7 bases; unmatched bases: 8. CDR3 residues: CASSFSGTGMNTQYF. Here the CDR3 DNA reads TGTGCCAGCAGTTTCTCCGGGACAGGGATGAATACGCAGTATTTT.

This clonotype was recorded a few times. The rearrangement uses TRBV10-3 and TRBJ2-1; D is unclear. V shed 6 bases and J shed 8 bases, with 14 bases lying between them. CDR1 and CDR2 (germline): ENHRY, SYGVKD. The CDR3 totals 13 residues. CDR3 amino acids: CAISPGPKDEQFF. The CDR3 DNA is TGTGCCATCAGCCCGGGTCCTAAGGATGAGCAGTTCTTC.

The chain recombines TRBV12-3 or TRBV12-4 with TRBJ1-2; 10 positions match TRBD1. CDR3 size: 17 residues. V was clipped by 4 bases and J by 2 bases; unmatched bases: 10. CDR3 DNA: TGTGCCAGCAGTTCTCATACCGGGACAGGGGCCAACTATGGCTACACCTTC. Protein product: CASSSHTGTGANYGYTF.

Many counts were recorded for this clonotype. CDR3 sequence reads: CASSEEQGRGETQYF. The DNA of the CDR3 is TGTGCCAGCAGTGAAGAACAGGGAAGGGGGGAGACCCAGTACTTC. This chain links TRBV6-1 with TRBJ2-5; D possibly corresponds to TRBD1 (6 bases). Deletions cut 1 base from V and 5 bases from J, with 14 bases between. There are 15 residues in the CDR3. Germline-derived CDR1 and CDR2 are MNHNS and SASEGT.

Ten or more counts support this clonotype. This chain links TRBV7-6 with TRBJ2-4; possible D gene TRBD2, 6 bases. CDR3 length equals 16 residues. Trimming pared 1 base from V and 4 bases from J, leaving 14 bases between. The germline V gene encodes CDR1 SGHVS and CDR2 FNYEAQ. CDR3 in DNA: TGTGCCAGCAGCTTAGGCGGGAACGGGGCAAAAAACATTCAGTACTTC. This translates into CASSLGGNGAKNIQYF.

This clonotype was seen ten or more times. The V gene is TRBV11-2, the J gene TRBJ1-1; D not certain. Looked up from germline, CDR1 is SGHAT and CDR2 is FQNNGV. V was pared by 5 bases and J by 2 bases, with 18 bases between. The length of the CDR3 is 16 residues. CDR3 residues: CASSPNLDGTNTEAFF. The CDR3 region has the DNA TGTGCCAGCAGCCCTAACCTCGACGGTACAAACACTGAAGCTTTCTTT.